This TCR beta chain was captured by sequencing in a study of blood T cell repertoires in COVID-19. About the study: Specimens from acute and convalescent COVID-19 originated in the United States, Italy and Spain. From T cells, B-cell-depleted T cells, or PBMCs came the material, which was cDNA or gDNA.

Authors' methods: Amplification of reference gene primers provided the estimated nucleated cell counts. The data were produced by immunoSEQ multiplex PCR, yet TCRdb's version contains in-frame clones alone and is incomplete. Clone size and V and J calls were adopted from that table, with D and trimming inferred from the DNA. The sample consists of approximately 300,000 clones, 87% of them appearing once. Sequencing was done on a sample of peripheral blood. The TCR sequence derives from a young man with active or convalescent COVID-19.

CDR3 protein: CASRSPRNPTNEKLFF. Written as DNA, the CDR3 is TGTGCCAGCAGGTCCCCCAGGAATCCAACTAATGAAAAACTGTTTTTT. This chain links TRBV28 with TRBJ1-4; D not certain. The V end lost 6 bases, the J end lost 0 bases, and 14 bases lay between the germline ends. In germline, CDR1 is MDHEN, CDR2 SYDVKM. This CDR3 comprises 16 residues.